This TCR beta chain appears in the sequencing data of a study of CD8+ T cells in alopecia areata. Notes on the study in general: Possibly as an HLA-related effect, TCR sharing across patients appeared less clear than in mice. It was lesional scalp, especially alopecia totalis/universalis, that showed higher clonality than normal scalp.

Treatment indicated: oral pan-JAK inhibitor, 5-10 mg twice daily. The study team obtained lesional scalp punch biopsies and peripheral blood from alopecia areata patients. As for this clone: Its antigen is still unknown.

Per the germline V gene, CDR1 is SNHLY and CDR2 is FYNNEI. The CDR3 has 15 residues. V lost 5 bases, J lost 4 bases, and 15 bases lay in between. The sequencing template was cDNA reverse transcribed from extracted RNA. Only in-frame clones appear in the TCRdb table, and some are missing; sequencing was by immunoSEQ multiplex PCR. The sample holds around 100,000 clones; just under 60% are singletons and the top ten take roughly 15%. The input for sequencing was CD8+ T cells sorted from blood, taken between weeks 55 and 65, from a patient treated with tofacitinib. The J gene is TRBJ1-5, the V gene TRBV2, with D uncertain. This TCR came from a human donor with alopecia areata. The CDR3 region has the DNA TGTGCCAGCAGTAGCTCCTTACCACCTAATCAGCCCCAGCATTTT. Protein sequence: CASSSSLPPNQPQHF.